Listed below are T cell receptor beta chains from one sample, sequenced in a study of T cells of healthy individuals. TCRdb reprocessed the 5' RACE reads via MiXCR and lists one record per CDR3 protein. The table has around 80,000 distinct CDR3 sequences, approximately 5.4% seen once. The source of these receptors is a female donor in good health. Both conserved end residues are part of each CDR3. The order of the fields is clone size, D gene, V gene, J gene, CDR3 DNA, CDR3 protein. D genes are given only for firm matches. Some rows have no size entry. The others give once, few or many, or a class for an expanded clone.

many,NA,TRBV2,TRBJ2-3,TGTGCCAGCATAAAGAAGGGTACCGATACGCAGTATTTT,CASIKKGTDTQYF
many,NA,TRBV27,TRBJ2-4,TGTGCCAGCAGGCCCACGGACTCCAGTGGCAAAAACATTCAGTACTTC,CASRPTDSSGKNIQYF
NA,NA,TRBV4-1,TRBJ1-1,TGCGCCAGCAGCCAAGATCCTCGCAGGGCGGGCATGAACACTGAAGCTTTCTTT,CASSQDPRRAGMNTEAFF
NA,TRBD2,TRBV28,TRBJ2-4,TGTGCCAGAAGTTTCGCGCTAGCGGGAGGGCCTGGCAAAAACATTCAGTACTTC,CARSFALAGGPGKNIQYF
NA,NA,TRBV4-3,TRBJ1-2,TGCGCCAGCAGCCAAGACCTCCGACAGAGGGGGGTCTCGGGCTACACCTTC,CASSQDLRQRGVSGYTF
NA,TRBD1,TRBV2,TRBJ2-3,TGTGCCAGCGGGGGACAGTGGGGCACAGATACGCAGTATTTT,CASGGQWGTDTQYF
NA,NA,TRBV27,TRBJ1-6,TGTGCCAGCAGTTTAACCCTGGATTCACCCCTCCACTTT,CASSLTLDSPLHF
many,NA,TRBV14,TRBJ2-4,TGTGCCAGCAGGACCAAGAAAGGACTGTGGTCTGGGCTAGCCAAAAACATTCAGTACTTC,CASRTKKGLWSGLAKNIQYF
many,NA,TRBV29-1,TRBJ1-2,TGCAGCGTTGGGAGAGGGTTTTATGGCTACACCTTC,CSVGRGFYGYTF
many,NA,TRBV12-3/TRBV12-4,TRBJ2-7,TGTGCCAGCGGTCGCCCGGACAGATTCTACGAGCAGTACTTC,CASGRPDRFYEQYF
many,TRBD2,TRBV9,TRBJ2-1,TGTGCCAGCAGCGCCCCGCTAGCGGGAGGGCCCCCAAGCTCCTACAATGAGCAGTTCTTC,CASSAPLAGGPPSSYNEQFF
many,NA,TRBV7-2,TRBJ1-1,TGTGCCAGCAGCCTGGTTCGGGGCCAAGCTTTCTTT,CASSLVRGQAFF
many,NA,TRBV14,TRBJ1-1,TGTGCCAGCAGCCGACAGATGAACACTGAAGCTTTCTTT,CASSRQMNTEAFF
many,NA,TRBV7-2,TRBJ1-4,TGTGCCAGCAGCAGAGGGAATGAAAAACTGTTTTTT,CASSRGNEKLFF
many,NA,TRBV4-2,TRBJ1-4,TGTGCCAGCAGCCAAGATGGGCGGAGGGGTAATGAAAAACTGTTTTTT,CASSQDGRRGNEKLFF
NA,TRBD2,TRBV4-2,TRBJ2-7,TGTGCCAGCAGCCAAGTTGGAAAACCGGCTAGCGGGAGGGTAGCGTACGAGCAGTACTTC,CASSQVGKPASGRVAYEQYF
NA,TRBD1,TRBV20-1,TRBJ2-1,TGCAGTGCTAGACCGGGACAGATTTACAATGAGCAGTTCTTC,CSARPGQIYNEQFF
many,NA,TRBV3-1,TRBJ2-1,TGTGCCAGCAGCCCATCTGCTTACCGGATAAACAATGAGCAGTTCTTC,CASSPSAYRINNEQFF
NA,NA,TRBV4-3,TRBJ1-5,TGCGCCAGCAGCCAAGATCCGGGTCGGCCCCAGCATTTT,CASSQDPGRPQHF
few,TRBD1,TRBV2,TRBJ1-5,TGTGCCACCTCACAGGGGGCTCAGCCCCAGCATTTT,CATSQGAQPQHF
few,TRBD1,TRBV13,TRBJ2-5,TGTGCCAGCAGCGCCCAATACAGGGGACAAGAGACCCAGTACTTC,CASSAQYRGQETQYF
many,NA,TRBV11-2,TRBJ2-3,TGTGCCAGCAGCCCCGCGACAGATACGCAGTATTTT,CASSPATDTQYF
NA,TRBD2,TRBV24-1,TRBJ2-1,TGTGCCACCAGTGACCTGACTAGCGGGACCAATGAGCAGTTCTTC,CATSDLTSGTNEQFF
many,TRBD2,TRBV7-9,TRBJ2-5,TGTGCCAGCAGCTCCCTAGCGGGAGGGCACGAGACCCAGTACTTC,CASSSLAGGHETQYF
many,NA,TRBV20-1,TRBJ2-3,TGCAGTGCCCCCAAGGGCTCAAAAACAGATACGCAGTATTTT,CSAPKGSKTDTQYF
few,TRBD1,TRBV9,TRBJ2-3,TGTGCCAGCAGTGACGGGACAGACAGCACAGATACGCAGTATTTT,CASSDGTDSTDTQYF
many,NA,TRBV28,TRBJ1-1,TGTGCCAGCAGAGCCCTAGAAGCTTTCTTT,CASRALEAFF
many,TRBD1,TRBV7-2,TRBJ1-2,TGTGCCAGCAGGGGGACGGGACAGGGGCAAAAGGAGGGCTATGGCTACACCTTC,CASRGTGQGQKEGYGYTF
medium-sized,NA,TRBV29-1,TRBJ2-1,TGCAGCGGCCCCGTGGGGGCGAGAGCCTACAATGAGCAGTTCTTC,CSGPVGARAYNEQFF
NA,TRBD1,TRBV24-1,TRBJ2-7,TGTGCCACCGCGCTCGACAGGGGAGGCGAGCAGTACTTC,CATALDRGGEQYF